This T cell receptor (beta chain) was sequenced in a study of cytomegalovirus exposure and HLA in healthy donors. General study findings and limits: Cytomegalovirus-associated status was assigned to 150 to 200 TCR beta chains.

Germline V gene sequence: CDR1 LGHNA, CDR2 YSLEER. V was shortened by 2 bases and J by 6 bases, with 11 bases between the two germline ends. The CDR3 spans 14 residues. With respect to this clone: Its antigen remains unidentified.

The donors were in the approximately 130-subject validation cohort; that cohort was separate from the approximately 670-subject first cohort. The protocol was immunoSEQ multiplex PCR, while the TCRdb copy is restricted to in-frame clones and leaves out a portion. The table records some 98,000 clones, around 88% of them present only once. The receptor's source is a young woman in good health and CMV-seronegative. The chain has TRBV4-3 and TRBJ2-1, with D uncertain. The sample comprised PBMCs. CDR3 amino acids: CASSQIMGVNEQFF. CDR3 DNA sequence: TGCGCCAGCAGCCAAATAATGGGCGTCAATGAGCAGTTCTTC.